At least ten counts were recorded for the clone carrying this TCR beta chain. The antigen remains undetermined. TCRdb fed the 5' RACE reads into MiXCR, producing one record per CDR3 protein. The sample gives tens of thousands of distinct CDR3 sequences, more than 2% of which show up once; around 5.2% is in the top ten. The data were taken from a study of beta chain bispecific antibodies for T cell cancers. CDR3 length: 17 residues. CDR1 and CDR2 from the germline V gene are SGHRS and YFSETQ. The ends lost 0 bases at V and 2 bases at J; junction bases unmatched: 8. Either OKT3 anti-CD3 antibody or CD3/CD28 beads expanded T cells from blood mononuclear cells over 3 days. Whole-study findings and limits: Versus anti-CD19, anti-TRBV12 exposure cut the TRBV12-3 share of TRBV signal by roughly 99%. In these mixed samples, most targeted TRBV reads derived from the leukemia cell line.

The V and J genes are TRBV5-1 and TRBJ2-3, with 8 bases that match TRBD2. This receptor was identified in a human donor in good health. Some clones in this sample may be carry-over from other donors' samples. The sample here was healthy donor T cells cultured with leukemia cells, taken from a culture containing a bispecific antibody targeting TCR Vbeta12. Here the CDR3 DNA reads TGCGCCAGCAGCTTGGACCGGGGGGGCATCGTCACAGATACGCAGTATTTT. Translation: CASSLDRGGIVTDTQYF.